Sequencing of this T cell receptor (beta chain) was carried out in a study of human T cells and chemical hapten exposure. Across the whole study: Largely, small differences in pooled library volume made per-sample TCR yields vary.

As regards this clonotype: Its antigen is still unknown.

The authors' total RNA extraction used unfractionated whole blood. The junction had 10 bases not matched to a gene; V was cut back by 5 bases and J by 12 bases. This CDR3 contains 14 residues. Germline V lookup: CDR1 SGHTA, CDR2 FQGNSA. Whole-study findings and limits: There was no change with DPC sensitization in TCRs above 1 in 1000 frequency.

During construction of the library, unique molecular identifiers were attached to individual cDNA molecules for quantitative, reproducible TCR counting. In the original analysis: Samples held a median of approximately 96,000 TCRs, range roughly 20,000–700,000. From the reads, TCRdb called clonotypes with MiXCR, one entry per CDR3 protein. The V and J calls here are based on TCRdb, not the publication. The sample contains about 120,000 distinct CDR3 sequences, over 7.5% of which appear only once. The sequence came from a human donor in good health. Some clones in this sample may be carry-over from other donors' samples. Sequenced: whole blood. This sequence joins TRBV7-2 and TRBJ2-1, with 10 bases matching TRBD2. Written as DNA, the CDR3 is TGTGCCAGCAGCCCTTCGAGGCTAGCGGGAGTGCAGTTCTTC. Its protein product is CASSPSRLAGVQFF.